These T cell receptor beta chains were read from a single sample in a study of blood T cell repertoires in COVID-19. Libraries were prepared by immunoSEQ multiplex PCR; TCRdb keeps only in-frame clonotypes and omits some of them. The sample carries around 300,000 clones, about nine tenths recorded once. Sequencing input: peripheral blood. The source is a woman aged 25-40 years with COVID-19, enrolled during active disease. The CDR3 runs from the conserved cysteine through the conserved F or W. The D gene is left open where the match is weak. Part of the rows lack a size; the others show once, few, many or a class for expanded clones.

j_gene,abundance,d_gene,v_gene,CDR3aa,CDR3nt
TRBJ1-3,-,-,TRBV25-1,CASSDPPGHQSSGNTIYF,TGTGCCAGCAGTGATCCACCGGGACATCAGAGCTCTGGAAACACCATATATTTT
TRBJ2-1,-,-,TRBV6-6,CASSYYPAYNGQFF,TGTGCCAGCAGTTACTATCCCGCATACAATGGGCAGTTCTTC
TRBJ2-7,-,-,TRBV21-1,CASSTRRFRDKALYEQYF,TGTGCCAGCAGCACTCGTCGATTTCGGGACAAGGCCCTCTACGAGCAGTACTTC
TRBJ2-1,once,TRBD2,TRBV6-2/TRBV6-3,CASSGERGSYNEQFF,TGTGCCAGCAGTGGGGAGCGGGGCTCCTACAATGAGCAGTTCTTC
TRBJ2-7,-,TRBD1,TRBV27,CASSATGDEQYF,TGTGCCAGCAGTGCCACAGGGGACGAGCAGTACTTC
TRBJ2-2,-,-,TRBV10-1,CASGATRTGELFF,TGCGCCAGCGGAGCCACGAGGACCGGGGAGCTGTTTTTT
TRBJ2-2,-,-,TRBV19,CASSIATTGELFF,TGTGCCAGTAGTATAGCGACTACCGGGGAGCTGTTTTTT
TRBJ2-1,-,TRBD2,TRBV5-8,CASSQRGGGFSYNEQFF,TGTGCCAGCAGCCAACGCGGGGGGGGTTTCTCCTACAATGAGCAGTTCTTC
TRBJ2-2,-,-,TRBV5-1,CASSLSRGGGELFF,TGCGCCAGCAGCTTGAGCAGGGGTGGCGGGGAGCTGTTTTTT
TRBJ2-7,-,-,TRBV10-2,CASSEVNRVYEQYF,TGCGCCAGCAGTGAGGTAAACAGGGTCTACGAGCAGTACTTC
TRBJ1-6,-,TRBD1,TRBV2,CASSPPTGLIPLHF,TGTGCCAGCAGCCCCCCGACAGGGCTGATCCCCCTCCACTTT
TRBJ1-1,-,-,TRBV2,CASSEAQGMNTEAFF,TGTGCCAGCAGTGAAGCGCAGGGGATGAACACTGAAGCTTTCTTT
TRBJ2-7,-,TRBD1,TRBV27,CASRITGTGYYYEQYF,TGTGCCAGCAGGATAACCGGGACAGGGTATTACTACGAGCAGTACTTC
TRBJ2-7,-,-,TRBV7-2,CASSLGLEVTYEQYF,TGTGCCAGCAGCTTAGGACTAGAAGTAACCTACGAGCAGTACTTC
TRBJ2-7,-,TRBD1,TRBV5-6,CASSSAGTGGFYEQYF,TGTGCCAGCAGCTCGGCCGGGACAGGGGGATTCTACGAGCAGTACTTC
TRBJ2-1,once,TRBD2,TRBV11-3,CASSLGSSGRDEQFF,TGTGCCAGCAGCTTAGGGTCTAGCGGGAGGGATGAGCAGTTCTTC
TRBJ2-1,-,-,TRBV5-4,CASSLRSSRGGNEQFF,TGTGCCAGCAGCTTGCGATCTAGCAGGGGTGGTAATGAGCAGTTCTTC
TRBJ1-6,-,-,TRBV30,CAHGQATPILNSPLHF,TGTGCCCATGGACAAGCCACCCCTATCTTAAATTCACCCCTCCACTTT
TRBJ2-7,-,TRBD2,TRBV7-6,CASSPIAGVSYEQYF,TGTGCCAGCAGCCCGATAGCGGGAGTTTCCTACGAGCAGTACTTC
TRBJ1-1,-,-,TRBV27,CASSLGQGGLAFF,TGTGCCAGCAGTTTAGGGCAGGGTGGGTTAGCTTTCTTT
TRBJ1-1,-,TRBD1,TRBV2,CASSDRTGIMNTEAFF,TGTGCCAGCAGTGATAGGACAGGGATCATGAACACTGAAGCTTTCTTT
TRBJ2-4,-,TRBD1,TRBV11-3,CASSLGQGKNIQYF,TGTGCCAGCAGCTTAGGACAGGGCAAAAACATTCAGTACTTC
TRBJ2-1,-,-,TRBV9,CASSSRVLSNEQFF,TGTGCCAGCAGCTCGAGGGTGCTTTCAAATGAGCAGTTCTTC
TRBJ2-5,-,-,TRBV7-8,CASSLSGSGVETQYF,TGTGCCAGCAGCTTAAGTGGGTCGGGGGTCGAGACCCAGTACTTC
TRBJ2-3,-,TRBD2,TRBV18,CASSPLGTSGSTDTQYF,TGTGCCAGCTCACCGCTCGGGACTAGCGGATCCACAGATACGCAGTATTTT
TRBJ2-5,-,-,TRBV6-5,CASSYSQGLGETQYF,TGTGCCAGCAGTTACTCCCAGGGACTGGGAGAGACCCAGTACTTC